The TCR beta chain under discussion was sequenced for a study of post-analysis software for immune sequencing data. Whole-study context: The cohort encompassed relapsing-remitting, secondary progressive and progressive-relapsing multiple sclerosis disease courses.

About this clonotype itself: Its antigen is unidentified.

Broader study findings: In patients, TRBV5-6, TRBV5-1 and TRBV20-1 belonged to four or five TRBV segments found more frequently than in controls. Significantly lower normalized Chao1 diversity was seen in multiple sclerosis patients than in controls.

TCR beta cDNA libraries included unique molecular identifiers. It was from roughly 1.1 to 9.2 million T cells that approximately 500,000 cDNA molecules came. TCRdb called the PCR reads again in MiXCR, with one record for every CDR3 protein. This repertoire shows 650,000 to 900,000 distinct CDR3 sequences, 35% to 55% found once; its top ten account for roughly 4.9%. The germline CDR1 and CDR2 sequences are SGDLS and YYNGEE. V lost 2 bases, J lost 0 bases, and 9 bases lay in between. The CDR3 is 15 residues long. The chain recombines TRBV9 with TRBJ2-1, with a possible D match to TRBD1 (5 bases). This clonotype was sampled from a girl aged 10-17 years with multiple sclerosis. Specimen: blood. The CDR3: CASSVDSSSYNEQFF. In DNA form, the CDR3 reads TGTGCCAGCAGCGTTGACAGTAGCTCCTACAATGAGCAGTTCTTC. The whole variable domain, filled in from reference TRBV9 and TRBJ2-1, reads DSGVTQTPKHLITATGQRVTLRCSPRSGDLSVYWYQQSLDQGLQFLIQYYNGEERAKGNILERFSAQQFPDLHSELNLSSLELGDSALYFCASSVDSSSYNEQFFGPGTRLTVL.